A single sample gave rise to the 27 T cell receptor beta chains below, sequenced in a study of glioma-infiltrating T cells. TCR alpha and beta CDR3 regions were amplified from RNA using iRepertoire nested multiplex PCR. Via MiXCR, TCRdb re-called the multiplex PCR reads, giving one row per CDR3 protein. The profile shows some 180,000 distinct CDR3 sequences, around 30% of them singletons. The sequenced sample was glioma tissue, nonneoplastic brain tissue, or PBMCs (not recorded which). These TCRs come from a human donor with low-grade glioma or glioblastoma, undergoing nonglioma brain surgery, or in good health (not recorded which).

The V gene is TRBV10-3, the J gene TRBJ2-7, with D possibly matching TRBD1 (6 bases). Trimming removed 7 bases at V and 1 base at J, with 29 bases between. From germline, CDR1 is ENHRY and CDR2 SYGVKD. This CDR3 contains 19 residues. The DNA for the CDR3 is TGTGCCATCATTGGTCCGAAAAACGGAACTCTAGGGGGATCCTACGAGCAGTACTTC. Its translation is CAIIGPKNGTLGGSYEQYF.

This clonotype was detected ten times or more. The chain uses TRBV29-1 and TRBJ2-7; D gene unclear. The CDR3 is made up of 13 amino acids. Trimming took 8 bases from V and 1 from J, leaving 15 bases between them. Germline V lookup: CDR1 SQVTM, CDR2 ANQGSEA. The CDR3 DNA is TGCAGCTCATCCCTCGGCAGTTCCTACGAGCAGTACTTC. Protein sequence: CSSSLGSSYEQYF.

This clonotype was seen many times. The CDR3 sequence is CASSRAGQGIQETQYF. CDR3 nucleotides: TGTGCCAGCAGCCGAGCCGGACAGGGTATCCAAGAGACCCAGTACTTC. The J gene is TRBJ2-5, the V gene TRBV7-2; 8 bases are a match to TRBD1. Trimming removed 5 bases from V and 1 base from J; junction bases left unmatched: 9. The CDR3 covers 16 residues. Per germline, CDR1 SGHTA and CDR2 FQGNSA.

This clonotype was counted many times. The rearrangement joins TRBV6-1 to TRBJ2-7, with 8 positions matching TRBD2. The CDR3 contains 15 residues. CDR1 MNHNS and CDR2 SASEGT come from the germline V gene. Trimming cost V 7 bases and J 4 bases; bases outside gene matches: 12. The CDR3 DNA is TGTGCCAGCAATCCCGGTAGCGGGACGTCGTACGAGCAGTACTTC. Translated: CASNPGSGTSYEQYF.

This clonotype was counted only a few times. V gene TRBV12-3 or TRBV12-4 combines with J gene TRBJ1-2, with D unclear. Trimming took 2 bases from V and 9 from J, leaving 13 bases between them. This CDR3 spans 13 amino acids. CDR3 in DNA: TGTGCCAGCAGTTTAAGTCAGACCCATAGCTACACCTTC. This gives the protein CASSLSQTHSYTF.

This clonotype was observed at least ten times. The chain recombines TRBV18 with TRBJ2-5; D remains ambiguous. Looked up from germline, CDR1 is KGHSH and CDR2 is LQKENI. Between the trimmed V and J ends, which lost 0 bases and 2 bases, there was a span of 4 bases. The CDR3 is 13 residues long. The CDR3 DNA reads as TGTGCCAGCTCACCACCTGGACAAGAGACCCAGTACTTC. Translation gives CASSPPGQETQYF.

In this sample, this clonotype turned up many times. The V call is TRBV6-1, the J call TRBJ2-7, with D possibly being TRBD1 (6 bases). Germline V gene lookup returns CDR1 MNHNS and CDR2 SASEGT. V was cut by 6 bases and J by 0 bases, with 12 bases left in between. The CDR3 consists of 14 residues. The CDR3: CASRDRLSSYEQYF. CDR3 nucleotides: TGTGCCAGCAGAGACAGGTTAAGCTCCTACGAGCAGTACTTC.

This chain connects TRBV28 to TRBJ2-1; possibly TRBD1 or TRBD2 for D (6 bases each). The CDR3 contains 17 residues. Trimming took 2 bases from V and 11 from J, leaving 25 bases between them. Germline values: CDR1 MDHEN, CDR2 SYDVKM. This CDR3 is CASSLARGRKMVHKQFF. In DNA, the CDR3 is TGTGCCAGCAGTTTAGCTAGGGGGAGGAAGATGGTGCATAAGCAGTTCTTC.

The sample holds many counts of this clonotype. CDR3 protein: CASSLRFLSSYNEQFF. DNA of the CDR3: TGTGCCAGCAGCTTAAGATTCTTGAGCTCCTACAATGAGCAGTTCTTC. This chain connects TRBV7-9 to TRBJ2-1; D remains ambiguous. CDR1 and CDR2 from the germline V gene are SEHNR and FQNEAQ (reference sequence). Trimming took 2 bases from V and 0 from J, leaving 11 bases between them. The CDR3 contains 16 residues.

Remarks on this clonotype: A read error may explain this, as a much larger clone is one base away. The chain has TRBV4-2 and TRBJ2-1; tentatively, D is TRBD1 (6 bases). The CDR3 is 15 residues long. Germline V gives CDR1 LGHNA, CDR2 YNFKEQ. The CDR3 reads CASSQDGQSCNQQFF. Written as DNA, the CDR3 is TGTGCCAGCAGCCAAGACGGACAGTCCTGCAATCAGCAGTTCTTC.

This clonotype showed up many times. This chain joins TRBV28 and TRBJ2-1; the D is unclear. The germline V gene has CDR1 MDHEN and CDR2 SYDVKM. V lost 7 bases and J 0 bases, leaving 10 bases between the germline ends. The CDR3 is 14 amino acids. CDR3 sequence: CASMITISYNEQFF. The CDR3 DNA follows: TGTGCCAGCATGATAACAATCTCCTACAATGAGCAGTTCTTC.

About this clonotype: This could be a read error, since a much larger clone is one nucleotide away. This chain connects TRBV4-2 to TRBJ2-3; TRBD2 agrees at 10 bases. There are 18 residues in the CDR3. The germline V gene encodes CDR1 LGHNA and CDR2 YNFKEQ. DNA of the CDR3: TGTGCCAGCAGCCAAGATGGGCTAGCGGGAGCGCGCACAGATACGCGGTATTTT. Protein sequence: CASSQDGLAGARTDTRYF.

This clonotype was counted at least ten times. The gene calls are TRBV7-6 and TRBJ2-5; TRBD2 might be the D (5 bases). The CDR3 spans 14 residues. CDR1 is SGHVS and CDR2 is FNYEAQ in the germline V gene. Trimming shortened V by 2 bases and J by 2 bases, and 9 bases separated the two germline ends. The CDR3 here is CASSLLLVQETQYF. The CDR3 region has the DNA TGTGCCAGCAGCTTACTACTAGTTCAAGAGACCCAGTACTTC.

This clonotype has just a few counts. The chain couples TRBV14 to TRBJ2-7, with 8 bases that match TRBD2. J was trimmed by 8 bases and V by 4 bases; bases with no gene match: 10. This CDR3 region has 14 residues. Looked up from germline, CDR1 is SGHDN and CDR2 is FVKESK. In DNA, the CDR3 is TGTGCCAGCAGCCCCCGACCGGGACTAGTGAAGCAGTACTTC. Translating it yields CASSPRPGLVKQYF.

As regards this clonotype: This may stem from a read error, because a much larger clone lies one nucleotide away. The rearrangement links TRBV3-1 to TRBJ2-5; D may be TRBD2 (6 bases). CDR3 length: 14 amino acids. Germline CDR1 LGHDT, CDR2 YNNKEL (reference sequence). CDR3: CTSSQEVAEETQYF. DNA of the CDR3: TGTACCAGCAGCCAAGAGGTAGCGGAAGAGACCCAGTACTTC.

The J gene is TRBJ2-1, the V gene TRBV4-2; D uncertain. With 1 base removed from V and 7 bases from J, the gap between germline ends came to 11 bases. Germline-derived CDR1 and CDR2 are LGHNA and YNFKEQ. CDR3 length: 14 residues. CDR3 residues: CASSQVSSRNEQFF. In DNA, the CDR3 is TGTGCCAGCAGCCAAGTTAGCAGTAGAAATGAGCAGTTCTTC.

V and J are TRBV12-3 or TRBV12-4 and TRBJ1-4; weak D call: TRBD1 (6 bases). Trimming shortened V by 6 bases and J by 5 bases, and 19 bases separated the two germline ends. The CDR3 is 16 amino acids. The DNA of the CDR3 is TGTGCCAGCAGCAAACAGGGTTCCCCCCGGAATGAAAAACTGTTTTTT. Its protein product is CASSKQGSPRNEKLFF.

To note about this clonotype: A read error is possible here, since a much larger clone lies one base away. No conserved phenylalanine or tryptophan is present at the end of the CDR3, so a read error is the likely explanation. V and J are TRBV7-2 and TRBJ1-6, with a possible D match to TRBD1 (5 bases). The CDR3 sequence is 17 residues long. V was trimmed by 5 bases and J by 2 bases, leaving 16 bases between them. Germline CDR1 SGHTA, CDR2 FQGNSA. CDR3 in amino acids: CASSLVITGTYNSPLHL. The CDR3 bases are TGTGCCAGCAGCCTAGTTATCACAGGCACCTATAATTCACCCCTCCACCTT.

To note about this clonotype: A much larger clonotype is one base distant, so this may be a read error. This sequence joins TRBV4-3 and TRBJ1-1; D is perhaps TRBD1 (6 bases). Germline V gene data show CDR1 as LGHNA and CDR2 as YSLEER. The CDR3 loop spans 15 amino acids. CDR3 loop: CASSPGRGAGSEALF. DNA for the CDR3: TGCGCCAGCAGCCCCGGGAGGGGGGCAGGATCTGAAGCTCTCTTT.

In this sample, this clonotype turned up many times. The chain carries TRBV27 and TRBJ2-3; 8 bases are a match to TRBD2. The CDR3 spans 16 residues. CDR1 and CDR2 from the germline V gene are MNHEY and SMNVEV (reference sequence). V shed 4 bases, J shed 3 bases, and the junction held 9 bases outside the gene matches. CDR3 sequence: CASSSRKGLVTDTQYF. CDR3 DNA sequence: TGTGCCAGCAGTTCTCGTAAGGGACTAGTTACAGATACGCAGTATTTT.

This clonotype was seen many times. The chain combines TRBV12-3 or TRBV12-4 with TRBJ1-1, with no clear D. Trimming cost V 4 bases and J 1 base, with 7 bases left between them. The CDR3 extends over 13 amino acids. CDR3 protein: CASSWTENTEAFF. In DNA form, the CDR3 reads TGTGCCAGCAGTTGGACGGAGAACACTGAAGCTTTCTTT.

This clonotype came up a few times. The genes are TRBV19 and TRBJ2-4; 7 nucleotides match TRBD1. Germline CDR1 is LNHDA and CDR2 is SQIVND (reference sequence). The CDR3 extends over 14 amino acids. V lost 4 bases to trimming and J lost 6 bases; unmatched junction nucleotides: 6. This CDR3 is CASSKTGTGNIQYF. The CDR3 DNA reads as TGTGCCAGTAGTAAGACAGGGACCGGAAACATTCAGTACTTC. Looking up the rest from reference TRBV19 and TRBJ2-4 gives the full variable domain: DGGITQSPKYLFRKEGQNVTLSCEQNLNHDAMYWYRQDPGQGLRLIYYSQIVNDFQKGDIAEGYSVSREKKESFPLTVTSAQKNPTAFYLCASSKTGTGNIQYFGAGTRLSVL.

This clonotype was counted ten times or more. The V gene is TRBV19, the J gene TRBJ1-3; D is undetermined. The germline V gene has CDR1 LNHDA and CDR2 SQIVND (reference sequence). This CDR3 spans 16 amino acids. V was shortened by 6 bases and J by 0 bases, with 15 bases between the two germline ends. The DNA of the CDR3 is TGTGCCAGTAGCAGCCCCGGTCTCAGCTCTGGAAACACCATATATTTT. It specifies CASSSPGLSSGNTIYF. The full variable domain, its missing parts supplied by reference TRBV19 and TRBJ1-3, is DGGITQSPKYLFRKEGQNVTLSCEQNLNHDAMYWYRQDPGQGLRLIYYSQIVNDFQKGDIAEGYSVSREKKESFPLTVTSAQKNPTAFYLCASSSPGLSSGNTIYFGEGSWLTVV.

The chain's CDR3 is CASTGRNFNEQYF. CDR3 in DNA: TGTGCCAGCACGGGCCGGAACTTCAACGAGCAGTACTTC. This chain joins TRBV6-5 and TRBJ2-7; the D is unclear. V was cut by 7 bases and J by 5 bases, with 15 bases left in between. Germline CDR1 and CDR2: MNHEY and SVGAGI. The CDR3 totals 13 residues.

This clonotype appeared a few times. The CDR3: CASSQDLGEYTDTQYF. CDR3 nucleotide sequence: TGCGCCAGCAGCCAAGATTTGGGGGAATATACAGATACGCAGTATTTT. The rearrangement links TRBV4-1 to TRBJ2-3, with D possibly being TRBD1 or TRBD2 (5 bases each). Germline V gives CDR1 MGHRA, CDR2 YSYEKL. V lost 0 bases and J 3 bases, leaving 13 bases between the germline ends. The CDR3 length is 16 residues.

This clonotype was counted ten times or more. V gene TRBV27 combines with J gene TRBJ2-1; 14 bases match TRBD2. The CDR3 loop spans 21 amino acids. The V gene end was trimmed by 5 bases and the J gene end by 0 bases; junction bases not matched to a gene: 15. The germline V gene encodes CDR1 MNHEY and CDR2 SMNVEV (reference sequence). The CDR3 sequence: CASSRTSGRFTSYSSYNEQFF. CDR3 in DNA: TGTGCCAGCAGTAGGACTAGCGGGAGGTTTACCTCCTATAGCTCCTACAATGAGCAGTTCTTC.

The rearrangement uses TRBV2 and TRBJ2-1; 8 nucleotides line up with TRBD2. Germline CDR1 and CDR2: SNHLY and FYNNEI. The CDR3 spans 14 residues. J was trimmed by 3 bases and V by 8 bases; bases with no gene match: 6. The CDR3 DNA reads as TGTGCCAGCTTACAGCGGGAGAACTACAATGAGCAGTTCTTC. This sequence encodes CASLQRENYNEQFF.